The 32 T cell receptor beta chains below were found in one sample sequenced in a study of cytomegalovirus exposure and HLA in healthy donors (dated by TCRdb to 2015 to 2018). Library preparation used the immunoSEQ multiplex PCR assay. The multiplex PCR relied on a mix of 60 forward primers for TCR Vbeta segments and 13 reverse primers for TCR Jbeta segments. TCRdb limited this immuneACCESS table to in-frame rearrangements with V and J called. A share of clones is missing; checked studies link under half to unresolved V genes, and the rest is unexplained. The sample records around 200,000 clones, roughly 79% of which are singletons. The ten largest make up roughly 0.58% of the sample. Sequenced: PBMCs. Receptors originate from a woman in her thirties or forties in good health and CMV-seronegative.

The chain recombines TRBV29-1 with TRBJ2-3; 9 bases agree with TRBD2. The germline V gene has CDR1 SQVTM and CDR2 ANQGSEA. This CDR3 has 15 amino acids. V lost 0 bases, J lost 5 bases, and 6 bases stayed unmatched. Here the CDR3 reads CSVEDGLAGRDTQYF. CDR3 DNA sequence: TGCAGCGTTGAAGACGGCCTAGCGGGGCGAGATACGCAGTATTTT.

The gene calls are TRBV19 and TRBJ1-1; 8 positions match TRBD1. Germline values: CDR1 LNHDA, CDR2 SQIVND (reference sequence). The CDR3 sequence is 15 residues long. V dropped 3 bases and J dropped 5; count of bases not matched to a gene: 8. The CDR3 loop is CASSIGTGLFTEAFF. DNA of the CDR3: TGTGCCAGTAGTATCGGGACAGGTTTGTTTACTGAAGCTTTCTTT. Supplemented by reference TRBV19 and TRBJ1-1, the full variable domain reads DGGITQSPKYLFRKEGQNVTLSCEQNLNHDAMYWYRQDPGQGLRLIYYSQIVNDFQKGDIAEGYSVSREKKESFPLTVTSAQKNPTAFYLCASSIGTGLFTEAFFGQGTRLTVV.

The chain combines TRBV30 with TRBJ2-1, with D unresolved. The CDR3 extends over 12 amino acids. Germline V gene lookup returns CDR1 GTSNPN and CDR2 SVGIG (reference sequence). Trimming removed 6 bases from V and 2 bases from J, with 8 bases in between. The CDR3 nucleotides read TGTGCCTGCACGGTGCCCTACAATGAGCAGTTCTTC. Protein product: CACTVPYNEQFF.

The rearrangement uses TRBV5-4 and TRBJ2-5; perhaps TRBD2 as D (5 bases). The V gene's germline CDR1 is SGHNT and CDR2 YYREEE (reference sequence). The CDR3 consists of 16 residues. V lost 1 base and J 1 base, leaving 14 bases between the germline ends. CDR3 sequence: CASSLRKGGGQETQYF. In DNA, the CDR3 is TGTGCCAGCAGCTTGAGGAAGGGCGGAGGCCAAGAGACCCAGTACTTC.

This chain links TRBV19 with TRBJ1-6; 10 nucleotides match TRBD1. Germline V gives CDR1 LNHDA, CDR2 SQIVND (reference sequence). V was clipped by 4 bases and J by 6 bases; unmatched bases: 6. CDR3 length: 16 residues. The CDR3 spells CASSTPRTGGNSPLHF. The CDR3, as DNA: TGTGCCAGTAGTACCCCTCGGACAGGGGGTAATTCACCCCTCCACTTT.

The chain combines TRBV28 with TRBJ2-3; 10 nucleotides match TRBD1. The CDR3 is 15 residues long. Trimming removed 7 bases from V and 0 bases from J; junction bases left unmatched: 4. From germline, CDR1 is MDHEN and CDR2 SYDVKM. The CDR3 sequence: CASIRQGASTDTQYF. The CDR3 DNA reads TGTGCCAGCATTAGACAGGGGGCCAGCACAGATACGCAGTATTTT.

V and J are TRBV5-6 and TRBJ2-7; 7 nucleotides agree with TRBD2. The CDR3 has 16 residues. J was trimmed by 1 base and V by 6 bases; bases with no gene match: 13. Germline-derived CDR1 and CDR2 are SGHDT and YYEEEE. The CDR3: CASTRGEGRDSYEQYF. CDR3 nucleotides: TGTGCCAGCACCCGGGGGGAGGGGCGGGATTCCTACGAGCAGTACTTC.

The V and J genes are TRBV20-1 and TRBJ1-1, with no clear D. Germline V gene sequence: CDR1 DFQATT, CDR2 SNEGSKA (reference sequence). The CDR3 totals 10 residues. Trimming took off 5 bases at V and 4 bases at J, with 5 bases between the two ends. Here the CDR3 reads CSAGFTEAFF. CDR3 sequence (DNA): TGCAGTGCTGGCTTCACTGAAGCTTTCTTT.

The chain carries TRBV28 and TRBJ2-2; the D gene is possibly TRBD1 (5 bases). Germline V gene sequence: CDR1 MDHEN, CDR2 SYDVKM. Between the trimmed V and J ends, which lost 11 bases and 1 base, there was a span of 11 bases. The CDR3 totals 13 residues. The CDR3 DNA follows: TGTGCCTCGCGCAGGGTGAACACCGGGGAGCTGTTTTTT. It is translated as CASRRVNTGELFF.

A note on this clone: Compared with germline, one end of the junction differs, possibly owing to a read error. The gene calls are TRBV2 and TRBJ1-2, with D possibly matching TRBD1 (5 bases). The CDR3 consists of 15 residues. The germline V gene has CDR1 SNHLY and CDR2 FYNNEI. The CDR3: CASSERQGANYGYPF. In DNA, the CDR3 is TGTGCCAGCAGTGAAAGGCAGGGTGCTAACTATGGCTACCCCTTC.

A single count supports this clone. The chain uses TRBV5-1 and TRBJ1-5, with TRBD1 matching 8 bases. Germline trimming cut 3 bases from V and 3 bases from J; bases unmatched to any gene: 5. Germline V gene data show CDR1 as SGHRS and CDR2 as YFSETQ. CDR3 size: 15 residues. The CDR3 bases are TGCGCCAGCAGCTCCGGGACAGGCATCAATCAGCCCCAGCATTTT. Amino acid sequence: CASSSGTGINQPQHF.

The chain has TRBV5-1 and TRBJ1-4; D not certain. Germline values: CDR1 SGHRS, CDR2 YFSETQ. Trimming left V 2 bases short and J 5 bases short, with 10 bases between. The CDR3 is 14 residues long. CDR3: CASSFSTGNEKLFF. The CDR3 DNA follows: TGCGCCAGCAGCTTTAGTACGGGAAATGAAAAACTGTTTTTT.

The chain links TRBV29-1 to TRBJ1-4; weak D call: TRBD1 (6 bases). The V and J ends lost 6 bases and 6 bases respectively, with 20 bases between them. Per germline, CDR1 SQVTM and CDR2 ANQGSEA. The length of the CDR3 is 15 residues. CDR3 DNA sequence: TGCAGCGTGTTGAAGGGAGGGGGAGGAGATGAAAAACTGTTTTTT. It yields the protein CSVLKGGGGDEKLFF.

The chain employs TRBV5-6 and TRBJ1-2; tentative D call: TRBD1 (5 bases). CDR3 length equals 14 residues. From germline, CDR1 is SGHDT and CDR2 YYEEEE. Trimming took off 0 bases at V and 0 bases at J, with 6 bases between the two ends. In DNA form, the CDR3 reads TGTGCCAGCAGCTTGGTGGGGCCTAACTATGGCTACACCTTC. Amino acids: CASSLVGPNYGYTF.

The chain is built from TRBV7-8 and TRBJ1-2, with 10 nucleotides matching TRBD1. The length of the CDR3 is 15 residues. Germline V gives CDR1 SGHVS, CDR2 FQNEAQ. V shed 5 bases, J shed 5 bases, and the junction held 8 bases outside the gene matches. The CDR3 region is CASSPEGTGVYGYTF. The CDR3 DNA is TGTGCCAGCAGCCCCGAGGGGACAGGGGTTTATGGCTACACCTTC.

The rearrangement uses TRBV28 and TRBJ2-2; D is ambiguous. V was trimmed by 4 bases and J by 5 bases, leaving 11 bases between them. The germline V gene encodes CDR1 MDHEN and CDR2 SYDVKM. CDR3 length: 14 residues. The CDR3, as DNA: TGTGCCAGCAGTTCCTCTCTATGGACCGGGGAGCTGTTTTTT. Its translation is CASSSSLWTGELFF. The full variable domain, rest sourced from reference TRBV28 and TRBJ2-2, is DVKVTQSSRYLVKRTGEKVFLECVQDMDHENMFWYRQDPGLGLRLIYFSYDVKMKEKGDIPEGYSVSREKKERFSLILESASTNQTSMYLCASSSSLWTGELFFGEGSRLTVL.

The rearrangement joins TRBV5-6 to TRBJ2-2, with a weak D call TRBD2 (6 bases). This CDR3 region has 16 residues. V shed 0 bases and J shed 4 bases, with 13 bases lying between them. Germline assignment: CDR1 SGHDT and CDR2 YYEEEE. As DNA, the CDR3 is TGTGCCAGCAGCTTGGGACGGGGGACGCGCACCGGGGAGCTGTTTTTT. Translating it yields CASSLGRGTRTGELFF.

The chain is built from TRBV11-3 and TRBJ2-5, with 12 bases that match TRBD2. This CDR3 has 17 residues. CDR1 SGHNT and CDR2 YENEEA come from the germline V gene. The junction had 13 bases not matched to a gene; V was cut back by 6 bases and J by 5 bases. The CDR3 sequence: CASREASGGASGETQYF. CDR3 nucleotide sequence: TGTGCCAGCAGGGAAGCTAGCGGGGGGGCGTCCGGGGAGACCCAGTACTTC. The variable domain in full, with the rest retrieved from reference TRBV11-3 and TRBJ2-5, is EAGVVQSPRYKIIEKKQPVAFWCNPISGHNTLYWYLQNLGQGPELLIRYENEEAVDDSQLPKDRFSAERLKGVDSTLKIQPAELGDSAVYLCASREASGGASGETQYFGPGTRLLVL.

The J gene is TRBJ2-6, the V gene TRBV6-5; 7 bases line up with TRBD1. V dropped 4 bases and J dropped 10; count of bases not matched to a gene: 13. CDR3 length equals 16 residues. Germline loops: CDR1 MNHEY, CDR2 SVGAGI. The CDR3 region is CASSLQQGPPTNVLTF. The CDR3 coding sequence is TGTGCCAGCAGTTTACAACAGGGGCCTCCAACGAACGTCCTGACTTTC.

The count of this clone is one. The chain recombines TRBV6-1 with TRBJ2-1, with 13 bases aligning to TRBD2. Germline CDR1 is MNHNS and CDR2 is SASEGT. V was clipped by 8 bases and J by 12 bases; unmatched bases: 10. The CDR3 is made up of 14 amino acids. The CDR3, as DNA: TGTGCCAGCCACTGGACTAGCGGGGGCCATGGGCAGTTCTTC. Translation: CASHWTSGGHGQFF.

The rearrangement uses TRBV27 and TRBJ2-3; 9 nucleotides match TRBD2. The CDR3 runs to 17 residues. V was pared by 4 bases and J by 6 bases, with 14 bases of the junction left unmatched. CDR1 is MNHEY, CDR2 SMNVEV, per germline (reference sequence). The CDR3 DNA follows: TGTGCCAGCAGTTCGATCAGGGGCGGGGGGGCGTTGGATACGCAGTATTTT. It codes for CASSSIRGGGALDTQYF.

V gene TRBV5-4 combines with J gene TRBJ2-5; 7 positions agree with TRBD2. Germline CDR1 SGHNT, CDR2 YYREEE (reference sequence). The CDR3 loop spans 13 amino acids. V was pared by 2 bases and J by 5 bases, with 3 bases of the junction left unmatched. The CDR3 reads CASSLLGGETQYF. The DNA of the CDR3 is TGTGCCAGCAGCTTATTGGGGGGGGAGACCCAGTACTTC.

CDR3: CASSSGIVRIYEQYF. CDR3 nucleotide sequence: TGTGCCAGCAGCTCCGGGATTGTAAGGATATACGAGCAGTACTTC. The chain combines TRBV7-2 with TRBJ2-7, with D tentatively TRBD2 (5 bases). CDR3 length equals 15 residues. The V end lost 4 bases, the J end lost 4 bases, and 17 bases lay between the germline ends. Germline lookup yields CDR1 SGHTA and CDR2 FQGNSA.

The DNA for the CDR3 is TGTGCCAGCAGTTACTCGAGGGTCGGGTCCTACGAGCAGTACTTC. Its translation: CASSYSRVGSYEQYF. The chain combines TRBV6-5 with TRBJ2-7, with D perhaps matching TRBD2 (5 bases). The CDR3 has 15 residues. Trimming cost V 0 bases and J 1 base, with 10 bases left between them. CDR1 MNHEY and CDR2 SVGAGI come from the germline V gene.

This clone was recorded only once. This chain links TRBV29-1 with TRBJ2-1, with D possibly matching TRBD1 (5 bases). The ends were cut back, 6 bases at V and 9 bases at J, with 9 bases in the middle. The CDR3 is 10 amino acids. In germline, CDR1 is SQVTM, CDR2 ANQGSEA. CDR3 nucleotide sequence: TGCAGCGTGGTAGGGGCTGAGCAGTTCTTC. Translated: CSVVGAEQFF.

The J gene is TRBJ1-2, the V gene TRBV7-9; D gene unclear. With 5 bases removed from V and 2 bases from J, the gap between germline ends came to 9 bases. Germline CDR1 is SEHNR and CDR2 is FQNEAQ (reference sequence). This CDR3 is built from 13 residues. The CDR3 protein is CASSVTENYGYTF. DNA of the CDR3: TGTGCCAGCAGCGTGACGGAGAACTATGGCTACACCTTC.

The V call is TRBV9, the J call TRBJ2-5, with TRBD2 as a possible D gene (6 bases). Trimming took off 2 bases at V and 3 bases at J, with 11 bases between the two ends. The germline V gene encodes CDR1 SGDLS and CDR2 YYNGEE. This CDR3 spans 14 amino acids. The CDR3 DNA reads as TGTGCCAGCAGCGTCATAGCGGACAAAGAGACCCAGTACTTC. Its translation: CASSVIADKETQYF. Together with reference TRBV9 and TRBJ2-5, the CDR3 gives the full variable domain: DSGVTQTPKHLITATGQRVTLRCSPRSGDLSVYWYQQSLDQGLQFLIQYYNGEERAKGNILERFSAQQFPDLHSELNLSSLELGDSALYFCASSVIADKETQYFGPGTRLLVL.

V gene TRBV7-9 combines with J gene TRBJ1-5, with TRBD1 identical over 9 bases. There are 15 residues in the CDR3. In germline, CDR1 is SEHNR, CDR2 FQNEAQ (reference sequence). The trim removed 5 bases at V and 3 bases at J, leaving 5 bases unmatched. The CDR3 spells CASSRGTGINQPQHF. The CDR3 DNA reads as TGTGCCAGCAGCAGAGGGACAGGGATCAATCAGCCCCAGCATTTT. Filled out from reference TRBV7-9 and TRBJ1-5, the complete variable domain reads DTGVSQNPRHKITKRGQNVTFRCDPISEHNRLYWYRQTLGQGPEFLTYFQNEAQLEKSRLLSDRFSAERPKGSFSTLEIQRTEQGDSAMYLCASSRGTGINQPQHFGDGTRLSIL.

The chain couples TRBV6-5 to TRBJ2-7; 12 positions agree with TRBD1. CDR3 length equals 15 residues. Trimming at V came to 6 bases and at J to 6 bases, leaving 9 bases not matched to a gene. CDR1 and CDR2 (germline): MNHEY, SVGAGI. DNA of the CDR3: TGTGCCAGCAGCCGTTTCCGGGACAGGGGGCGCGAGCAGTACTTC. Translation gives CASSRFRDRGREQYF.

The V call is TRBV19, the J call TRBJ2-5; D possibly corresponds to TRBD1 (5 bases). V was pared by 1 base and J by 1 base, with 13 bases between. Per the germline V gene, CDR1 is LNHDA and CDR2 is SQIVND (reference sequence). The CDR3 loop spans 16 amino acids. CDR3 DNA: TGTGCCAGTAGTATAGCCGCGACAGCCGGCCAAGAGACCCAGTACTTC. Encoded protein: CASSIAATAGQETQYF. Together with reference TRBV19 and TRBJ2-5, the CDR3 gives the full variable domain: DGGITQSPKYLFRKEGQNVTLSCEQNLNHDAMYWYRQDPGQGLRLIYYSQIVNDFQKGDIAEGYSVSREKKESFPLTVTSAQKNPTAFYLCASSIAATAGQETQYFGPGTRLLVL.

The chain carries TRBV5-6 and TRBJ1-5; D is uncertain. The CDR3 totals 12 residues. Per germline, CDR1 SGHDT and CDR2 YYEEEE. Trimming pared 4 bases from V and 7 bases from J, leaving 9 bases between. CDR3 nucleotide sequence: TGTGCCAGCAGCCTGACTGGACAGCCCCAGCATTTT. This gives the protein CASSLTGQPQHF.

V is TRBV6-5 and J is TRBJ2-7, with 11 bases matching TRBD1. The CDR3 is 14 residues long. Trimming cost V 6 bases and J 6 bases; bases outside gene matches: 7. Germline CDR1 reads MNHEY; CDR2 reads SVGAGI. The CDR3 sequence is CASSMDRGRGEQYF. The CDR3 bases are TGTGCCAGCAGCATGGACAGGGGGCGAGGCGAGCAGTACTTC.